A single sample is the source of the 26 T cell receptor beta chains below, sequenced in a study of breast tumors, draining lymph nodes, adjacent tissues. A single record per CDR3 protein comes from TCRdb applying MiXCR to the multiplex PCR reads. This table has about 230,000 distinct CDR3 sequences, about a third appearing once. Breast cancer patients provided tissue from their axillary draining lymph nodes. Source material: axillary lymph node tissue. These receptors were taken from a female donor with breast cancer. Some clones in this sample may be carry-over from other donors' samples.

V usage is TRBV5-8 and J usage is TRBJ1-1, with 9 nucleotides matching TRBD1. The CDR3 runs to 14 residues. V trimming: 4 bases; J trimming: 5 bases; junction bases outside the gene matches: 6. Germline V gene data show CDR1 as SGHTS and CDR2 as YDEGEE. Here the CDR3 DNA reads TGTGCCAGCAGCGTGGACAGGGGAGGAACTGAAGCTTTCTTT. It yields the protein CASSVDRGGTEAFF.

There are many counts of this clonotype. Here the CDR3 reads CASSILLGSGANVLTF. The CDR3 region has the DNA TGTGCCAGCAGCATCCTTCTCGGCTCTGGGGCCAACGTCCTGACTTTC. The chain is built from TRBV11-2 and TRBJ2-6; unclear D gene. The CDR3 sequence is 16 residues long. V was trimmed by 5 bases and J by 0 bases, leaving 11 bases between them. In germline, CDR1 is SGHAT, CDR2 FQNNGV.

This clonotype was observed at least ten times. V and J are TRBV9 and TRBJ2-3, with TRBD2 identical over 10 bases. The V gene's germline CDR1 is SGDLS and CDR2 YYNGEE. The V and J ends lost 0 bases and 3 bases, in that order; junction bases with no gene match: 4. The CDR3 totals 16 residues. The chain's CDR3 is CASSVGASGRTDTQYF. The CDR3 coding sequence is TGTGCCAGCAGCGTAGGTGCTAGCGGGAGAACAGATACGCAGTATTTT. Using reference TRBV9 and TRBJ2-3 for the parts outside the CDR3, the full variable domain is DSGVTQTPKHLITATGQRVTLRCSPRSGDLSVYWYQQSLDQGLQFLIQYYNGEERAKGNILERFSAQQFPDLHSELNLSSLELGDSALYFCASSVGASGRTDTQYFGPGTRLTVL.

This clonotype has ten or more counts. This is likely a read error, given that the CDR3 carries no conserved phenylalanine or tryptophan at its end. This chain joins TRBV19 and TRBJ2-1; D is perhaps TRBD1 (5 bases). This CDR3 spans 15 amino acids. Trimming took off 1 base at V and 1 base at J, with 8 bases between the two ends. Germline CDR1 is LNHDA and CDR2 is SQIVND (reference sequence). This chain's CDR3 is CASSIVAGSYNEQFL. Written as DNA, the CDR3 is TGTGCCAGTAGTATAGTTGCAGGGTCCTACAATGAGCAGTTCCTC.

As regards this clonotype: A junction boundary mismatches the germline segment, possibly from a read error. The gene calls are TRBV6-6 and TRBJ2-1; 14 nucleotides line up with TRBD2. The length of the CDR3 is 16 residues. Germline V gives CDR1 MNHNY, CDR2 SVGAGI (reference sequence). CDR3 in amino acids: CASSDPGLAGVNEQSF. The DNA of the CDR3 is TGTGCCAGCAGTGACCCGGGACTAGCGGGAGTCAATGAGCAGTCCTTC.

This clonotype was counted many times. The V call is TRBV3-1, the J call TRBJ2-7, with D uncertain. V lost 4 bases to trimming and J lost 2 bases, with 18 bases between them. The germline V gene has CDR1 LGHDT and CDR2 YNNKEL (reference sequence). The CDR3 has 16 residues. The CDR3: CASSPFKGATPYEQYF. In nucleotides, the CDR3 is TGTGCCAGCAGCCCCTTTAAGGGTGCGACACCCTACGAGCAGTACTTC.

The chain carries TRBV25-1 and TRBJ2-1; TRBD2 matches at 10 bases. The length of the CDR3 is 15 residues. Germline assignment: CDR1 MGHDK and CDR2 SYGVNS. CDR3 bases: TGTGCTAACAAAATCAGCGGGAGGGGCTACAATGAGCAGTTCTTC. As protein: CANKISGRGYNEQFF.

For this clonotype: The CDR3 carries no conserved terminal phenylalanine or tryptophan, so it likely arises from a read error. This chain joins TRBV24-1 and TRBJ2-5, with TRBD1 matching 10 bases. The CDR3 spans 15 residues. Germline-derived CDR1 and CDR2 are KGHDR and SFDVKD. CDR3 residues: CATCEQTGGLKTQYY. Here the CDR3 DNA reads TGTGCCACCTGTGAGCAGACAGGGGGCTTGAAGACCCAGTACTAC.

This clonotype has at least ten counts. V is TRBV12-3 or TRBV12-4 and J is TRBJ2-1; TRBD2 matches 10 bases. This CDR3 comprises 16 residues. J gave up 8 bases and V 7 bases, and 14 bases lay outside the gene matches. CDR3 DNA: TGTGCCAGCACCTTAGGGTCTAGCGGGGGAGAAGATGAGCAGTTCTTC. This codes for CASTLGSSGGEDEQFF.

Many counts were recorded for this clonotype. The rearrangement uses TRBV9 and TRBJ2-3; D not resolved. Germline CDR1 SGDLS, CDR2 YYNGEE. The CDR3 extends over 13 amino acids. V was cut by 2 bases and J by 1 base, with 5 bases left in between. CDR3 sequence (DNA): TGTGCCAGCAGCGTGAGTGGCACAGATACGCAGTATTTT. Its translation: CASSVSGTDTQYF.

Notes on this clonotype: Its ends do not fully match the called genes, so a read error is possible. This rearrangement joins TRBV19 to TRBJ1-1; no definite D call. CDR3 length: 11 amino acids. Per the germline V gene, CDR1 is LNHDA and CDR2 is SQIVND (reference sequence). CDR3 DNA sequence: TGTGCCAGTACAGAGAACACTGGAGCTTTCTTT. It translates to CASTENTGAFF.

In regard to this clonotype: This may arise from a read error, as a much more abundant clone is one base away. The CDR3 DNA is TGTGCCAGCAGCGAGGGGGGGGGGGCTCAAGGGACCCAGTACTTC. Protein product: CASSEGGGAQGTQYF. The rearrangement joins TRBV9 to TRBJ2-5; tentatively, D is TRBD2 (7 bases). Germline CDR1 is SGDLS and CDR2 is YYNGEE. CDR3 size: 15 residues.

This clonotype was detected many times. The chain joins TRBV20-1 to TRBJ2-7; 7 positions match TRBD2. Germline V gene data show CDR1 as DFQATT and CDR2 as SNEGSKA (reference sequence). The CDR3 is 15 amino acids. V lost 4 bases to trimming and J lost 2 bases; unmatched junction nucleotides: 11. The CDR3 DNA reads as TGCAGTGCTAATGGGCGAGCGGGGCCCACCTACGAGCAGTACTTC. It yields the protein CSANGRAGPTYEQYF.

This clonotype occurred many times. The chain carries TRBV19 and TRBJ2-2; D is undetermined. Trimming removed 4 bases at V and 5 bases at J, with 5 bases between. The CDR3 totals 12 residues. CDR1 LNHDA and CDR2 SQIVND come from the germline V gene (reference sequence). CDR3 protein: CASSSRTGELFF. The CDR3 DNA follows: TGTGCCAGTAGTAGTCGTACCGGGGAGCTGTTTTTT.

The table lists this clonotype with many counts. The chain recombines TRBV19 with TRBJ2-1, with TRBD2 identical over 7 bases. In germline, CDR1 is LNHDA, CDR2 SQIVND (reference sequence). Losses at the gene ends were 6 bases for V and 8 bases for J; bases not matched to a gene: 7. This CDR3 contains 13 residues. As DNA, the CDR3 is TGTGCCAGTAGGAGGACTAGTGGCTATGAGCAGTTCTTC. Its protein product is CASRRTSGYEQFF.

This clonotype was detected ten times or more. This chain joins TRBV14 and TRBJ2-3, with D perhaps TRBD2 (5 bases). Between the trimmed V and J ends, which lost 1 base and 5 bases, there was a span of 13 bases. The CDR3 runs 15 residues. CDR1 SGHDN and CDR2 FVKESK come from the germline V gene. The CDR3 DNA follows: TGTGCCAGCAGCCAAGGAGGTGGACTTGTAGATACGCAGTATTTT. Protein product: CASSQGGGLVDTQYF.

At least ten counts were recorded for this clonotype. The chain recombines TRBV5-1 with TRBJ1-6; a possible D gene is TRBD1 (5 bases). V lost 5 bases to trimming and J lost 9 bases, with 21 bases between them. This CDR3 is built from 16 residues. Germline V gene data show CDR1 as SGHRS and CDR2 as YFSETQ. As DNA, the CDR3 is TGCGCCAGCAGTCCCGGGACCTCGGCCGGCGGTTCACCCCTCCACTTT. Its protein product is CASSPGTSAGGSPLHF.

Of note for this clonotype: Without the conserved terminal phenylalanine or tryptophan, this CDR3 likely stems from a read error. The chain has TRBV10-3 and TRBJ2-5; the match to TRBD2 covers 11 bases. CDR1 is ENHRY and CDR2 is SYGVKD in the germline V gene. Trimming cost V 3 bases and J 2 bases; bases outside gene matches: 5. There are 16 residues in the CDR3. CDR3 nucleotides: TGTGCCATCAGTGACAACCTAGCGGGGGGACAAGAGACCCAGTACCTC. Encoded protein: CAISDNLAGGQETQYL.

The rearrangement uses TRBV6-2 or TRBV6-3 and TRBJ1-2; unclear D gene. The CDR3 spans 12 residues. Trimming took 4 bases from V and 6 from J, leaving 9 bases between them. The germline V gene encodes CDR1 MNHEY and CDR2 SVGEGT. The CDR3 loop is CASSSLKDGYTF. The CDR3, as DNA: TGTGCCAGCAGTTCGCTTAAGGATGGCTACACCTTC.

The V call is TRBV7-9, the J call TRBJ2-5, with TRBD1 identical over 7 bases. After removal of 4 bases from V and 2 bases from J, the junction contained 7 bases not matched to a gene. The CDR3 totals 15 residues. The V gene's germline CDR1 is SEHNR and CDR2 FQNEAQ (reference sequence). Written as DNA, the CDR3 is TGTGCCAGCAGCTCCCCACGGGACAGACAAGAGACCCAGTACTTC. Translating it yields CASSSPRDRQETQYF.

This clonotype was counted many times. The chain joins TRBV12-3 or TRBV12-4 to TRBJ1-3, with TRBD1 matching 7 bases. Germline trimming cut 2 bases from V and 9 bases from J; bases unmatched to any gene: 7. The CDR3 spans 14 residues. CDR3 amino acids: CASSLSEGAATIYF. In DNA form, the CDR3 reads TGTGCCAGCAGTTTAAGCGAGGGGGCGGCCACCATATATTTT.

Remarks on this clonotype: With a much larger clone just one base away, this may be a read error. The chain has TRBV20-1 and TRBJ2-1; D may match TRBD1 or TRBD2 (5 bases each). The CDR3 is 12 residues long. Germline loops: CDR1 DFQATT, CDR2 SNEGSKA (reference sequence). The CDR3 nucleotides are TGCAGTGCCGGGACCCCAGGGAATGAGCCGTTCTTC. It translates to CSAGTPGNEPFF.

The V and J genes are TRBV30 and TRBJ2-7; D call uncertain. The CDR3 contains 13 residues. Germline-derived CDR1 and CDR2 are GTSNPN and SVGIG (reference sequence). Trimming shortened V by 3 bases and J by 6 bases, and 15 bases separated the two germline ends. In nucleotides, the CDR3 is TGTGCCTGGAGCATGTCGGTGACCAGCGAGCAGTACTTC. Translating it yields CAWSMSVTSEQYF.

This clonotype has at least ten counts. The CDR3 bases are TGTGCCAGCAGCTCCTCCACCCAATTCCCCGGGGAGCTGTTTTTT. As protein: CASSSSTQFPGELFF. The rearrangement joins TRBV7-3 to TRBJ2-2; the D is unclear. CDR3 length equals 15 residues. The V end was cut by 4 bases, the J end by 6 bases, with 15 bases between. Germline CDR1 SGHTA, CDR2 FQGTGA.

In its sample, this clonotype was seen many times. This CDR3 is CASTALSTDTQYF. The CDR3 nucleotides read TGTGCCAGCACGGCCTTGAGCACAGATACGCAGTATTTT. The gene calls are TRBV2 and TRBJ2-3; no clear D gene. The CDR3 loop spans 13 amino acids. Germline CDR1 is SNHLY and CDR2 is FYNNEI. V gave up 7 bases and J gave up 0 bases, with 8 bases separating them.

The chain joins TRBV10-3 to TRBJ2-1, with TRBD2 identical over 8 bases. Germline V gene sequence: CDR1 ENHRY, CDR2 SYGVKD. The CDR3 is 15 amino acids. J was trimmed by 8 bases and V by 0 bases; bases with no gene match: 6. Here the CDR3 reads CAISESSGMVDEQFF. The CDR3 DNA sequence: TGTGCCATCAGTGAGTCTAGCGGGATGGTCGATGAGCAGTTCTTC.